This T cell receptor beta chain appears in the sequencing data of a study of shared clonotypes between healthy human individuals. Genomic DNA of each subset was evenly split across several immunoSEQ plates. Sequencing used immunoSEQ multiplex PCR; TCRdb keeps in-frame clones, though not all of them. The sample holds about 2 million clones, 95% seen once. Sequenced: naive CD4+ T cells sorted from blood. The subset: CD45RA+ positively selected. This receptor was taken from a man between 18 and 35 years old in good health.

Here the CDR3 reads CASSVGGNKDNEQFF. The CDR3 nucleotides read TGTGCCAGCAGCGTGGGAGGGAATAAAGACAATGAGCAGTTCTTC. V is TRBV9 and J is TRBJ2-1; TRBD2 aligns across 7 bases. V was clipped by 2 bases and J by 5 bases; unmatched bases: 7. CDR1 is SGDLS, CDR2 YYNGEE, per germline. The CDR3 totals 15 residues.